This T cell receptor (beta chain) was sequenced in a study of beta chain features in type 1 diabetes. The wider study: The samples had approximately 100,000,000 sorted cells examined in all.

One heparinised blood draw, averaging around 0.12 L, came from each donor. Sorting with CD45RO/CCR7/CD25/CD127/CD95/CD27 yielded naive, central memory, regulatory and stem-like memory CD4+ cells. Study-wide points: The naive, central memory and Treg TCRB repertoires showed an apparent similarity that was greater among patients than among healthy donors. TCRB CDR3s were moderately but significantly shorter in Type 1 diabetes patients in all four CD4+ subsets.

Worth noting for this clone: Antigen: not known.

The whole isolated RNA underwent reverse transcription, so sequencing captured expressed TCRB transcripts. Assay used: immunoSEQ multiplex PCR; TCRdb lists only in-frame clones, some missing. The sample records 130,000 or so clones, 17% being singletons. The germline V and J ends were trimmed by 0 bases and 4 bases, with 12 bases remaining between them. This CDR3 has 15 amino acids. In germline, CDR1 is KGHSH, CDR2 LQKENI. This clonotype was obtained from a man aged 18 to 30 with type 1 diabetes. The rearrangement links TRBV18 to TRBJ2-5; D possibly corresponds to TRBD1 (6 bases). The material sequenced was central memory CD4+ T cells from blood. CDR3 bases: TGTGCCAGCTCACCACCGGGGGCAGGCTCAGAGACCCAGTACTTC. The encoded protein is CASSPPGAGSETQYF.